The rows below give T cell receptor beta chains drawn from one sample of a study of Ad26.COV2.S vaccination and SARS-CoV-2 variants. Libraries were prepared by immunoSEQ multiplex PCR; TCRdb keeps only in-frame clonotypes and omits some of them. The data show 150,000 to 200,000 clones, approximately 88% seen once. The sample here was peripheral blood, taken after recovery from COVID-19. Source of these receptors: a human donor who had recovered from COVID-19. Each CDR3 is given without its conserved first and last residue. The size field is filled for only some rows; it gives once, few, many or a size class.

cdr3_aa,clone_size,v_call
ASSLRAGFYNEQF,NA,TRBV7-2
ASSYRRGDYGYT,NA,TRBV6-5
ASSERTPGQETQY,NA,TRBV2
ASSLPSAISYEQY,NA,TRBV5-4
ASSLDLTTGQPQH,NA,TRBV11-2
ASRKDSERRAANEKLF,NA,TRBV5-1
ASKTGADTGELF,once,TRBV5-8
ASRRQGAEEKLF,NA,TRBV28
ASSFGTSGSTDTQY,NA,TRBV27
ATSRDWGREKLF,NA,TRBV15
ASSLNPWRSGYT,few,TRBV27
AISEGLTYEQY,NA,TRBV10-3
ASSPLPTSSETQY,NA,TRBV18
SASDSYGYT,NA,TRBV20-1
ASRRDTASKNYGYT,NA,TRBV5-1
ASSFRQGGRNTIY,NA,TRBV7-2
ASSSDFAYEQY,NA,TRBV19
ASRGRMNTEAF,few,TRBV6-5
AWKGSVTGELF,NA,TRBV30
ASSSGTSGRDEQY,NA,TRBV7-8
ASSLGLAGHTDTQY,NA,TRBV5-5
ASSPAGGHEQF,NA,TRBV5-6
ASSIDRGRINTEAF,NA,TRBV19
ATSSPAELNYEQY,NA,TRBV15
ASSPPGRGTEAF,NA,TRBV7-2
ASNPPEGQGARGYT,NA,TRBV28
ASSQEENTDTQY,NA,TRBV4-2
ASSELRGLNSPLH,NA,TRBV10-1
ASSLEVAEQF,NA,TRBV11-2
ASSLSGGQLYNEQF,NA,TRBV7-6
ASSVGGGLANEKLF,NA,TRBV5-1
ASSRGTRDYEQY,NA,TRBV5-1
ASSPTSGANTGELF,NA,TRBV18
ASSSVGGQGGSNQPQH,NA,TRBV27
SVGGKEADYEQY,once,TRBV29-1
ASSKQGPPYTGELF,NA,TRBV6-4
ASSDGMSGRLYNEQF,NA,TRBV6-1
SARSSNTQY,NA,TRBV20-1
ASSILQGATGYSPLH,NA,TRBV19
SVRTDRDQTEAF,NA,TRBV29-1
ASSPDSTNEKLF,NA,TRBV5-1
ASSLKTSGFAVGSYEQY,NA,TRBV7-2
ASSLDGGSYNEQF,NA,TRBV7-3
ASSRLGGQGSNTGELF,once,TRBV7-3